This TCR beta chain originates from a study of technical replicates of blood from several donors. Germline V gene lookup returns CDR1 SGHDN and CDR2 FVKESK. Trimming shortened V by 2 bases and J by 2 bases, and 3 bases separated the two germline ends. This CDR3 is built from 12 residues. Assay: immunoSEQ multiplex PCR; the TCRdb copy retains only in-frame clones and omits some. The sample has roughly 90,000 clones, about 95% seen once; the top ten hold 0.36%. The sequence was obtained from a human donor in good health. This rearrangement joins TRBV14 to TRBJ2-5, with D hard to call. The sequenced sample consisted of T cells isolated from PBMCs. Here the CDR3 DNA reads TGTGCCAGCAGCCAATATCAAGAGACCCAGTACTTC. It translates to CASSQYQETQYF.